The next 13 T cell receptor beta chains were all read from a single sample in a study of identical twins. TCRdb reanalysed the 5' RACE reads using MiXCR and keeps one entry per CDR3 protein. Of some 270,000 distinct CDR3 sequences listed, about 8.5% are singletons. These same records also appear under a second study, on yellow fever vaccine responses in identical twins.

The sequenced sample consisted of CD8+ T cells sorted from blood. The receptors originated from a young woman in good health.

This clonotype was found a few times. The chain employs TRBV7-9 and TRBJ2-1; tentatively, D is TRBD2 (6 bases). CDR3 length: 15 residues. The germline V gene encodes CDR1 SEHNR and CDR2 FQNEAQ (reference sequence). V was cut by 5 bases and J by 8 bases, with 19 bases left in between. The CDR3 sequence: CASSPEAGFVDEQFF. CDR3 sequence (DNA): TGTGCCAGCAGCCCAGAAGCGGGTTTTGTGGATGAGCAGTTCTTC.

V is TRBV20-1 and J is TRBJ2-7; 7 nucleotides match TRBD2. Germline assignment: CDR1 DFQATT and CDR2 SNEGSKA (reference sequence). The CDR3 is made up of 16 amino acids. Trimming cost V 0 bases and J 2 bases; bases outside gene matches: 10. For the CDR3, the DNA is TGCAGTGCTAGAGATGTTTTGGGGGGACTAACCTACGAGCAGTACTTC. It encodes CSARDVLGGLTYEQYF.

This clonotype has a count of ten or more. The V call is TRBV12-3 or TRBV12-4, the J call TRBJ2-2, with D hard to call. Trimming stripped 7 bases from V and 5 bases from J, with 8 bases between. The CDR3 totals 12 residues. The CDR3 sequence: CASNRKTGELFF. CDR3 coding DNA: TGTGCCAGCAATAGAAAAACCGGGGAGCTGTTTTTT.

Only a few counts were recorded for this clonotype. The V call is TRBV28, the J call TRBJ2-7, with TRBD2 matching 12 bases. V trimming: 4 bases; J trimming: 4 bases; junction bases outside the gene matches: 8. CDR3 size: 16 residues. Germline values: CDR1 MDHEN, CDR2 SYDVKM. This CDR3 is CASSSQRTSGAYEQYF. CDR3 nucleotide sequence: TGTGCCAGCAGTTCCCAACGGACTAGCGGGGCTTACGAGCAGTACTTC.

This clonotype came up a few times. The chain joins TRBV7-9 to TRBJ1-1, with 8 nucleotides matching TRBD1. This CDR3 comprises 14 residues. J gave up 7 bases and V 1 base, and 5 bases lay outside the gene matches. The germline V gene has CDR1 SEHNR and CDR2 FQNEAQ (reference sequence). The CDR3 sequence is CASSLGQGRDEAFF. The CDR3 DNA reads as TGTGCCAGCAGCTTAGGACAGGGGAGAGATGAAGCTTTCTTT.

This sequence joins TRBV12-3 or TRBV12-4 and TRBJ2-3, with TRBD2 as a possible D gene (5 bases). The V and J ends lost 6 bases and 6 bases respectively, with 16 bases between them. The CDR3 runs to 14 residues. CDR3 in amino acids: CASRTGIGGDTQYF. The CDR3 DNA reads TGTGCCAGCAGAACCGGGATTGGAGGCGATACGCAGTATTTT.

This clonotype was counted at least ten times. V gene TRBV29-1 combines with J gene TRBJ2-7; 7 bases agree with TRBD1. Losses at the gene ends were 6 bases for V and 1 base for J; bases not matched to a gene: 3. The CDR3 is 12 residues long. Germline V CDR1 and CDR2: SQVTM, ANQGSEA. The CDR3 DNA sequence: TGCAGCGTAGGACAGGATTCCTACGAGCAGTACTTC. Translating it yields CSVGQDSYEQYF.

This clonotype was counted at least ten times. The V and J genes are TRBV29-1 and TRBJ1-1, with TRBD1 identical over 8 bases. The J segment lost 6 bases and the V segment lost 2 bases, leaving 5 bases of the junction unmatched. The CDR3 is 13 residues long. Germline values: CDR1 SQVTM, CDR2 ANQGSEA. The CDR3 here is CSVEPDRAPEAFF. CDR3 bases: TGCAGCGTTGAACCGGACAGGGCGCCTGAAGCTTTCTTT.

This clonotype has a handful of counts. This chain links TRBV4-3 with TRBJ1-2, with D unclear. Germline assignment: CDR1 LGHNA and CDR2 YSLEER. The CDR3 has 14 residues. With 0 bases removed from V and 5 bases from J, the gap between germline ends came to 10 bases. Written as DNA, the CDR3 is TGCGCCAGCAGCCAAGATATCACACATTATGGCTACACCTTC. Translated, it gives CASSQDITHYGYTF.

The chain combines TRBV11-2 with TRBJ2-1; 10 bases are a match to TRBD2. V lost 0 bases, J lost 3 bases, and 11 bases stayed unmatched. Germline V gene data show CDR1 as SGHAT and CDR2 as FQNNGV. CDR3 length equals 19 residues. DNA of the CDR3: TGTGCCAGCAGCTTAGAAGTAGAGTTAGCGGGGGGTTTCTACAATGAGCAGTTCTTC. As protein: CASSLEVELAGGFYNEQFF. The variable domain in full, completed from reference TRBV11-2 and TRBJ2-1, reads EAGVAQSPRYKIIEKRQSVAFWCNPISGHATLYWYQQILGQGPKLLIQFQNNGVVDDSQLPKDRFSAERLKGVDSTLKIQPAKLEDSAVYLCASSLEVELAGGFYNEQFFGPGTRLTVL.

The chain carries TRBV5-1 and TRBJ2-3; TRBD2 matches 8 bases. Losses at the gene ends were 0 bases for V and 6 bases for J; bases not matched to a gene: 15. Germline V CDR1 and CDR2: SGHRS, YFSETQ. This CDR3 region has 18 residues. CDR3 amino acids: CASSLAPSGPSPVDTQYF. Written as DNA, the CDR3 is TGCGCCAGCAGCTTGGCTCCTAGCGGGCCATCGCCGGTCGATACGCAGTATTTT.

In DNA, the CDR3 is TGTGCCAGCAGCTTAGTTGGCAGGGGGGGCACTGAAGCTTTCTTT. Its protein is CASSLVGRGGTEAFF. The chain combines TRBV7-9 with TRBJ1-1; TRBD1 aligns across 7 bases. This CDR3 is 15 amino acids long. Losses at the gene ends were 1 base for V and 4 bases for J; bases not matched to a gene: 6. The germline gives CDR1 SEHNR, CDR2 FQNEAQ (reference sequence).

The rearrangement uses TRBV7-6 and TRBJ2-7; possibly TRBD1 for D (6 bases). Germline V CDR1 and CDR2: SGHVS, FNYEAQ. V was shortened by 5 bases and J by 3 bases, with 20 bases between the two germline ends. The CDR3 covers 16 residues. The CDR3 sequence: CASSEDPQGIVYEQYF. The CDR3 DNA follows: TGTGCCAGCAGCGAAGATCCACAGGGTATCGTCTACGAGCAGTACTTC.